The 23 T cell receptor beta chains presented below share a single source sample, sequenced in a study of blood T cell repertoires in COVID-19. Libraries were prepared by immunoSEQ multiplex PCR; TCRdb keeps only in-frame clonotypes and omits some of them. Altogether tens of thousands of clones are present, roughly 85% being singletons, with the ten largest covering over 4.5%. Sequencing used peripheral blood. Source of these receptors: an elderly man with acute or convalescent COVID-19.

The V gene is TRBV19, the J gene TRBJ2-1; 7 positions match TRBD2. This CDR3 is built from 16 residues. CDR1 and CDR2 from the germline V gene are LNHDA and SQIVND (reference sequence). Losses at the gene ends were 6 bases for V and 7 bases for J; bases not matched to a gene: 15. The CDR3 DNA reads TGTGCCAGTAGCCTCCCGCGGGGGTCTGTCGAAAATGAGCAGTTCTTC. The encoded protein is CASSLPRGSVENEQFF.

The chain couples TRBV7-9 to TRBJ2-3; TRBD2 agrees at 14 bases. The V and J ends lost 6 bases and 3 bases, in that order; junction bases with no gene match: 8. Germline loops: CDR1 SEHNR, CDR2 FQNEAQ (reference sequence). The CDR3 runs 17 residues. For the CDR3, the DNA is TGTGCCAGCAGTTGGGGACTAGCGGGAGCTCGAACAGATACGCAGTATTTT. This codes for CASSWGLAGARTDTQYF.

V usage is TRBV5-1 and J usage is TRBJ1-1, with 7 positions matching TRBD1. Trimming cost V 2 bases and J 5 bases; bases outside gene matches: 3. Germline V gene sequence: CDR1 SGHRS, CDR2 YFSETQ. The CDR3 covers 13 residues. CDR3 coding DNA: TGCGCCAGCAGCTTACCACAGGGGACTGAAGCTTTCTTT. Its protein is CASSLPQGTEAFF.

The chain combines TRBV27 with TRBJ2-3; D call uncertain. CDR1 and CDR2 from the germline V gene are MNHEY and SMNVEV (reference sequence). The CDR3 has 14 residues. Trimming removed 5 bases from V and 0 bases from J, with 9 bases in between. CDR3: CASSPVGSTDTQYF. CDR3 bases: TGTGCCAGCAGTCCCGTCGGGAGCACAGATACGCAGTATTTT.

The chain joins TRBV6-6 to TRBJ1-5; 11 bases map to TRBD1. Looked up from germline, CDR1 is MNHNY and CDR2 is SVGAGI (reference sequence). Trimming took 6 bases from V and 4 from J; bases not matched to a gene: 5. The CDR3 runs 15 residues. The DNA for the CDR3 is TGTGCCAGCAGGTATGGGACAGGGGGAAATCAGCCCCAGCATTTT. This translates into CASRYGTGGNQPQHF.

The J gene is TRBJ1-2, the V gene TRBV3-1 (or the pseudogene TRBV3-2); D may be TRBD1 (6 bases). This CDR3 contains 15 residues. The germline V gene has CDR1 LGHDT and CDR2 YNNKEL (reference sequence). Between the trimmed V and J ends, which lost 4 bases and 2 bases, there was a span of 14 bases. The CDR3 spells CASSPKGQKNYGYTF. The CDR3 region has the DNA TGTGCCAGCAGCCCGAAAGGACAGAAAAACTATGGCTACACCTTC.

The chain recombines TRBV30 with TRBJ1-4, with 9 positions matching TRBD1. V trimming: 2 bases; J trimming: 8 bases; junction bases outside the gene matches: 12. Germline V CDR1 and CDR2: GTSNPN, SVGIG (reference sequence). There are 16 residues in the CDR3. The CDR3 DNA follows: TGTGCCTGGAGTTCGATAAGGGACAGGGAGGACGAAAAACTGTTTTTT. Amino acids: CAWSSIRDREDEKLFF.

This clone was observed once. The V call is TRBV19, the J call TRBJ2-7; 10 nucleotides match TRBD1. Germline CDR1 reads LNHDA; CDR2 reads SQIVND (reference sequence). The CDR3 sequence is 15 residues long. The ends lost 6 bases at V and 2 bases at J; junction bases unmatched: 7. CDR3: CASRTRTGGPYEQYF. The CDR3 nucleotides read TGTGCCAGTAGGACACGGACAGGGGGTCCCTACGAGCAGTACTTC. The entire variable domain, with the rest obtained from reference TRBV19 and TRBJ2-7, is as follows: DGGITQSPKYLFRKEGQNVTLSCEQNLNHDAMYWYRQDPGQGLRLIYYSQIVNDFQKGDIAEGYSVSREKKESFPLTVTSAQKNPTAFYLCASRTRTGGPYEQYFGPGTRLTVT.

The rearrangement joins TRBV6-2 or TRBV6-3 to TRBJ2-7; the match to TRBD2 covers 11 bases. This CDR3 is built from 15 residues. After removal of 5 bases from V and 3 bases from J, the junction contained 6 bases not matched to a gene. Germline V CDR1 and CDR2: MNHEY, SVGEGT. The CDR3 is CASSKPGLADYEQYF. The CDR3 nucleotides read TGTGCCAGCAGTAAACCGGGACTAGCGGACTACGAGCAGTACTTC.

The chain couples TRBV3-1 (or the pseudogene TRBV3-2) to TRBJ2-7; tentative D call: TRBD2 (6 bases). Germline V gene lookup returns CDR1 LGHDT and CDR2 YNNKEL (reference sequence). The CDR3 has 15 amino acids. Between the trimmed V and J ends, which lost 3 bases and 4 bases, there was a span of 16 bases. CDR3 region: CASSHDRDSGYEQYF. In DNA, the CDR3 is TGTGCCAGCAGCCATGACCGGGACTCTGGGTACGAGCAGTACTTC.

This chain joins TRBV18 and TRBJ1-3, with 8 bases lining up with TRBD1. V was clipped by 2 bases and J by 0 bases; unmatched bases: 6. The CDR3 totals 17 residues. Germline CDR1 and CDR2: KGHSH and LQKENI. CDR3 nucleotides: TGTGCCAGCTCACCAACGGAAACAGGGGGCTCTGGAAACACCATATATTTT. This sequence encodes CASSPTETGGSGNTIYF. Combining the CDR3 with reference TRBV18 and TRBJ1-3 gives the whole variable domain NAGVMQNPRHLVRRRGQEARLRCSPMKGHSHVYWYRQLPEEGLKFMVYLQKENIIDESGMPKERFSAEFPKEGPSILRIQQVVRGDSAAYFCASSPTETGGSGNTIYFGEGSWLTVV.

In DNA, the CDR3 is TGCGCCAGCAGCCAAGCGTTTCACAGGAGCTCCTATAATTCACCCCTCCACTTT. Amino acids: CASSQAFHRSSYNSPLHF. The chain joins TRBV4-3 to TRBJ1-6, with D maybe TRBD1 (5 bases). Germline-derived CDR1 and CDR2 are LGHNA and YSLEER. The V end lost 1 base, the J end lost 0 bases, and 13 bases lay between the germline ends. The CDR3 length is 18 residues.

The chain employs TRBV29-1 and TRBJ1-4; D remains ambiguous. The CDR3 length is 10 residues. CDR1 and CDR2 from the germline V gene are SQVTM and ANQGSEA. Trimming removed 7 bases at V and 6 bases at J, with 6 bases between. CDR3: CSAHYEKLFF. The CDR3 coding sequence is TGCAGCGCGCATTATGAAAAACTGTTTTTT.

This chain connects TRBV30 to TRBJ1-4; D is perhaps TRBD1 (6 bases). The CDR3 length is 13 residues. The V gene lost 2 bases and the J gene lost 6 bases, with 10 bases spanning the gap. The germline gives CDR1 GTSNPN, CDR2 SVGIG (reference sequence). Here the CDR3 reads CAWSRQGYEKLFF. The CDR3 DNA reads as TGTGCCTGGAGTCGGCAGGGGTATGAAAAACTGTTTTTT.

This rearrangement joins TRBV5-6 to TRBJ2-5; maybe TRBD1 (7 bases). Between the trimmed V and J ends, which lost 2 bases and 0 bases, there was a span of 17 bases. The CDR3 totals 17 residues. In germline, CDR1 is SGHDT, CDR2 YYEEEE. CDR3 region: CASSFWRAGGYQETQYF. As DNA, the CDR3 is TGTGCCAGCAGCTTCTGGAGGGCAGGGGGATACCAAGAGACCCAGTACTTC.

The chain employs TRBV5-6 and TRBJ2-3; 8 bases are shared with TRBD2. This CDR3 comprises 15 residues. CDR1 and CDR2 (germline): SGHDT, YYEEEE. After removal of 2 bases from V and 4 bases from J, the junction contained 6 bases not matched to a gene. CDR3 amino acids: CASSLPGRASDTQYF. The CDR3 nucleotides are TGTGCCAGCAGCTTACCCGGGAGGGCCTCAGATACGCAGTATTTT.

This chain links TRBV27 with TRBJ1-1, with TRBD1 matching 7 bases. The CDR3 sequence is 14 residues long. The V gene end was trimmed by 6 bases and the J gene end by 6 bases; junction bases not matched to a gene: 10. The germline CDR1 and CDR2 sequences are MNHEY and SMNVEV (reference sequence). The CDR3 protein is CASRTGDGGAEAFF. The DNA for the CDR3 is TGTGCCAGCAGAACAGGGGACGGGGGTGCTGAAGCTTTCTTT.

The chain has TRBV11-3 and TRBJ2-2; no firm D call. Germline assignment: CDR1 SGHNT and CDR2 YENEEA. The CDR3 has 15 amino acids. The germline V and J ends were trimmed by 5 bases and 0 bases, with 10 bases remaining between them. The CDR3 sequence is CASSATAPNTGELFF. In DNA, the CDR3 is TGTGCCAGCAGCGCCACAGCTCCGAACACCGGGGAGCTGTTTTTT.

V and J are TRBV6-1 and TRBJ1-1; D is uncertain. The CDR3 has 15 amino acids. Per the germline V gene, CDR1 is MNHNS and CDR2 is SASEGT. The V end was cut by 2 bases, the J end by 1 base, with 11 bases between. CDR3 nucleotide sequence: TGTGCCAGCAGTGAACAAGGAATAGCGAACACTGAAGCTTTCTTT. This encodes CASSEQGIANTEAFF.

The chain recombines TRBV28 with TRBJ1-3; possibly TRBD1 for D (5 bases). The germline V and J ends were trimmed by 1 base and 4 bases, with 11 bases remaining between them. Germline V gene data show CDR1 as MDHEN and CDR2 as SYDVKM. The CDR3 is 15 residues long. The chain's CDR3 is CASSLLVGEGNTIYF. CDR3 sequence (DNA): TGTGCCAGCAGTTTATTGGTAGGGGAAGGAAACACCATATATTTT.

The rearrangement uses TRBV6-5 and TRBJ1-2; the match to TRBD1 covers 11 bases. CDR1 and CDR2 from the germline V gene are MNHEY and SVGAGI. The ends lost 6 bases at V and 3 bases at J; junction bases unmatched: 3. This CDR3 contains 14 residues. The CDR3 sequence: CASRRTGGDYGYTF. The CDR3 DNA reads as TGTGCCAGCAGGAGGACAGGGGGCGACTATGGCTACACCTTC.

This chain joins TRBV27 and TRBJ2-1; 11 bases line up with TRBD2. J lost 9 bases, V lost 3 bases, and 19 bases had no gene match. The CDR3 extends over 19 amino acids. CDR1 MNHEY and CDR2 SMNVEV come from the germline V gene (reference sequence). In nucleotides, the CDR3 is TGTGCCAGCAGTTTCGTAGGGGCTGGGACTAGCGGAGGTACTTTTGAGCAGTTCTTC. Its protein product is CASSFVGAGTSGGTFEQFF.

This chain connects TRBV30 to TRBJ2-5; the D gene is possibly TRBD2 (5 bases). Trimming cost V 0 bases and J 2 bases, with 7 bases left between them. This CDR3 has 13 residues. Germline values: CDR1 GTSNPN, CDR2 SVGIG (reference sequence). Here the CDR3 DNA reads TGTGCCTGGAGTGTAGGAGGTCAAGAGACCCAGTACTTC. This gives the protein CAWSVGGQETQYF.